These T cell receptor beta chains were read from a single sample in a study of control samples from healthy donors and cancer patients. Here immunoSEQ multiplex PCR was the method, and the copy in TCRdb shows in-frame clones only, minus some. The sample includes about 160,000 clones, 80% to 90% seen only once; the top ten take around 13%. What was sequenced was blood. Source of these receptors: a man in his thirties or forties in good health. Each CDR3 is given with its conserved first and last residue. D genes are given only for firm matches.

D	V	J	CDR3
NA	TRBV28	TRBJ2-1	CASSSPKGMVYEQFF
NA	TRBV14	TRBJ2-1	CASSQVVRNEQFF
TRBD1	TRBV5-1	TRBJ2-1	CASSPGQISYNEQFF
TRBD1	TRBV28	TRBJ1-5	CASSKQQGRQPQHF
TRBD2	TRBV15	TRBJ2-1	CATRGGILYNEQFF
NA	TRBV20-1	TRBJ2-3	CSAIRGDTQYF
NA	TRBV27	TRBJ1-3	CASRKTGTAGNTIYF
NA	TRBV10-3	TRBJ2-2	CAISESPTDTGELFF
TRBD1	TRBV27	TRBJ2-7	CASSNGQGPYEQYF
TRBD1	TRBV14	TRBJ2-1	CASSHLGTAGNEQFF
TRBD2	TRBV7-8	TRBJ2-3	CASSLGGRGDTQYF
NA	TRBV18	TRBJ1-4	CASSPVRTIEKLFF
NA	TRBV5-1	TRBJ2-1	CASSLLSTGSYNEQFF
NA	TRBV7-9	TRBJ1-1	CASGLGGPVMNTEAFF
TRBD1	TRBV11-2	TRBJ2-7	CASTLRDRGFMEQYF
TRBD1	TRBV11-2	TRBJ1-6	CASSFQGAGSNSPLHF
TRBD1	TRBV28	TRBJ1-5	CATSPAAGGQPQHF
NA	TRBV7-2	TRBJ1-3	CASSLTTDRHSGNTIYF
NA	TRBV10-3	TRBJ2-7	CAISLRVDRAYEQYF
TRBD1	TRBV7-9	TRBJ2-1	CASSLGQGAYNEQFF
NA	TRBV7-5	TRBJ1-5	CARSLGRLLSNQPQHF
NA	TRBV4-3	TRBJ2-7	CASSQYGDAAGGGTYEQYF
NA	TRBV7-9	TRBJ2-7	CASSLDSHEQYF